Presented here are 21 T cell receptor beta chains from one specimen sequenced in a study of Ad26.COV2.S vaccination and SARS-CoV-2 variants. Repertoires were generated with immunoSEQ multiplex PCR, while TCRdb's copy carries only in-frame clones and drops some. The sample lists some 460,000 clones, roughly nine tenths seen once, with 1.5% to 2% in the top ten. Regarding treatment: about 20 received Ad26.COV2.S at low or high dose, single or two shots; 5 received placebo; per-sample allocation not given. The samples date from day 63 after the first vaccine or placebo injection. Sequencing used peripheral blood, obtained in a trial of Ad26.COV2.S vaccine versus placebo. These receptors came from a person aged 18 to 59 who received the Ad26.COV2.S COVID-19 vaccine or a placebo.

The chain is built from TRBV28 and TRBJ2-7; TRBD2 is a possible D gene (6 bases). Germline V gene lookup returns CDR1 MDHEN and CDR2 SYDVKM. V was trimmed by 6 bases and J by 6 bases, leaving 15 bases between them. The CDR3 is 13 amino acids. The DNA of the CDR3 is TGTGCCAGCAGGGGGACGCGAGCGGGCGAGCAGTACTTC. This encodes CASRGTRAGEQYF.

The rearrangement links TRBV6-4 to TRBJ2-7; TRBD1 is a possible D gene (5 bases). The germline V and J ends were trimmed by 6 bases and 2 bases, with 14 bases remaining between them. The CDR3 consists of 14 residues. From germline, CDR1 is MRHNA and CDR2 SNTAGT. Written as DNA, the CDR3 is TGTGCCAGCAGGGGGCGTCACGGCGCCTACGAGCAGTACTTC. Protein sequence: CASRGRHGAYEQYF.

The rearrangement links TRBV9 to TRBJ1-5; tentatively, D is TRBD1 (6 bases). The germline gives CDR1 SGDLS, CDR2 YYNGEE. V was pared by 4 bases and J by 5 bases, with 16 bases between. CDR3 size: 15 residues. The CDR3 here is CASSQGPGGDQPQHF. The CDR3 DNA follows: TGTGCCAGCAGCCAGGGCCCCGGGGGCGATCAGCCCCAGCATTTT.

The CDR3 reads CASSLARGYYEQYF. In DNA, the CDR3 is TGTGCCAGCAGCTTAGCCAGGGGATACTACGAGCAGTACTTC. The rearrangement uses TRBV7-9 and TRBJ2-7; a possible D gene is TRBD1 (6 bases). This CDR3 spans 14 amino acids. Germline CDR1 reads SEHNR; CDR2 reads FQNEAQ (reference sequence). Trimming pared 0 bases from V and 3 bases from J, leaving 9 bases between.

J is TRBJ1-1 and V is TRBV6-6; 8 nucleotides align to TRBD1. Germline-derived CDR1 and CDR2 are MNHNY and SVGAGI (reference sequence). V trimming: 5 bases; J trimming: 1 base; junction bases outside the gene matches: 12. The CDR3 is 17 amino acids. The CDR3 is CASSPHPRQGRNTEAFF. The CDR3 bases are TGTGCCAGCAGTCCACACCCTCGACAGGGGAGGAACACTGAAGCTTTCTTT.

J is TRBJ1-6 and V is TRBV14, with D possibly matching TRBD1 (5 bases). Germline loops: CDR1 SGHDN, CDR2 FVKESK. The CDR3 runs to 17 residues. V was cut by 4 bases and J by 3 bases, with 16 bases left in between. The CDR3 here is CASSLRAAGIYNSPLHF. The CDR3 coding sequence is TGTGCCAGCAGCCTCAGGGCGGCCGGAATCTATAATTCACCCCTCCACTTT.

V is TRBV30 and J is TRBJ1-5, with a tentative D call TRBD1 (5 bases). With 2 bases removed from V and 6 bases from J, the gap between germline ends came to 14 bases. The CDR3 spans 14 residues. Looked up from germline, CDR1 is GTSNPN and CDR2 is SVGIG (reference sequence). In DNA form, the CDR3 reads TGTGCCTGGAGTCCCGGGACCCTGGGTCAGCCCCAGCATTTT. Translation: CAWSPGTLGQPQHF.

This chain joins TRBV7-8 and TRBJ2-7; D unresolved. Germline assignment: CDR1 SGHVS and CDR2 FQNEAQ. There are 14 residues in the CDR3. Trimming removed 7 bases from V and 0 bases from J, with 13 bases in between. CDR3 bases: TGTGCCAGCAATCCCCAGGCCGACTCCTACGAGCAGTACTTC. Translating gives CASNPQADSYEQYF.

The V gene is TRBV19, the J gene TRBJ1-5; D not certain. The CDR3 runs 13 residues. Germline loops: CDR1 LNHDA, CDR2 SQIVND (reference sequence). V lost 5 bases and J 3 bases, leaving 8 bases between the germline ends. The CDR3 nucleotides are TGTGCCAGTAGTGGGGTGGTCAATCAGCCCCAGCATTTT. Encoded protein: CASSGVVNQPQHF.

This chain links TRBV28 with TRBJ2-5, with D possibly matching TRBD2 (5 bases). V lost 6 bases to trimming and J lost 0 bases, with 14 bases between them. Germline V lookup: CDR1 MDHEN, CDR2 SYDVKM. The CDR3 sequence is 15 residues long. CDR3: CASSTLAGNQETQYF. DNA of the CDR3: TGTGCCAGCAGCACCCTAGCCGGGAACCAAGAGACCCAGTACTTC.

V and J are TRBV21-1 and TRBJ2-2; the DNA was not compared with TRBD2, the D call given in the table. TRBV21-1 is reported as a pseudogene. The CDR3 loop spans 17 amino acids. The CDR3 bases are TGTGCCAGCAGCAAAAATCCTGCTAGCGGGATAGTCGGGGAGCTGTTTTTT. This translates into CASSKNPASGIVGELFF.

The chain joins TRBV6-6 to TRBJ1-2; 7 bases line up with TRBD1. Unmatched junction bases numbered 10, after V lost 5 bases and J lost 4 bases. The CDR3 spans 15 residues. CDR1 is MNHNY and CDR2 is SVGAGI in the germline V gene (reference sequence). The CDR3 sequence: CASSTPGQPFYGYTF. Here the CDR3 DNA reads TGTGCCAGCAGTACCCCGGGACAGCCTTTCTATGGCTACACCTTC.

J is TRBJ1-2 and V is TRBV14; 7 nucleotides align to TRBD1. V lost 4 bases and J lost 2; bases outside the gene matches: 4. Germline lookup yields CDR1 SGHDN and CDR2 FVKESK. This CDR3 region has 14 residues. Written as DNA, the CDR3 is TGTGCCAGCAGCCTCAGGGGGGGGAACTATGGCTACACCTTC. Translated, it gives CASSLRGGNYGYTF.

The CDR3 protein is CASSYVLGTDTQYF. The CDR3 region has the DNA TGTGCCAGCAGTTACGTATTGGGTACAGATACGCAGTATTTT. The V call is TRBV6-2 or TRBV6-3, the J call TRBJ2-3; no firm D call. The V gene's germline CDR1 is MNHEY and CDR2 SVGEGT. V shed 2 bases and J shed 3 bases, with 9 bases lying between them. The CDR3 consists of 14 residues.

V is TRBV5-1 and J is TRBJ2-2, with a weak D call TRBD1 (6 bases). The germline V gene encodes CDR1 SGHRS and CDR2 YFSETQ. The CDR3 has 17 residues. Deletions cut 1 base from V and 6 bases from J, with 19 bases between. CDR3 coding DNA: TGCGCCAGCAGCTTGTGGTTAAGTGGGGGCCAGGCCGGGGAGCTGTTTTTT. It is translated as CASSLWLSGGQAGELFF.

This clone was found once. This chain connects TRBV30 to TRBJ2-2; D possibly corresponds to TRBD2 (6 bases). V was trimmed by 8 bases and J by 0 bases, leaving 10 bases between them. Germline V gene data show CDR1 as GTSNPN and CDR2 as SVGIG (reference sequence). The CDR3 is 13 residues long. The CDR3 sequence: CAHGGANTGELFF. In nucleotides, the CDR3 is TGTGCCCACGGAGGGGCGAACACCGGGGAGCTGTTTTTT.

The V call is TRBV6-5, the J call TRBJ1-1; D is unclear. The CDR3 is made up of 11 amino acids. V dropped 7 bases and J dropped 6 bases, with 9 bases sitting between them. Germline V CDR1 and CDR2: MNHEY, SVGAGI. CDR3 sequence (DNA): TGTGCCAGCATAATTCGCGCTGAAGCTTTCTTT. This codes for CASIIRAEAFF.

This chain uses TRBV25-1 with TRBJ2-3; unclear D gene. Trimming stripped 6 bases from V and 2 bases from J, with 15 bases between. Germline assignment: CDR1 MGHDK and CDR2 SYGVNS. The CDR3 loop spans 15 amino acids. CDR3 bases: TGTGCCAGCAGGGGTCTGGGTTGGACCACAGATACGCAGTATTTT. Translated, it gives CASRGLGWTTDTQYF.

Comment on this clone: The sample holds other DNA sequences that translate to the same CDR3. CDR3 sequence reads: CATSDPGQGNNEQFF. The CDR3 coding sequence is TGTGCCACCAGTGATCCGGGACAGGGGAACAATGAGCAGTTCTTC. The chain joins TRBV24-1 to TRBJ2-1; 10 bases are a match to TRBD1. J was trimmed by 5 bases and V by 3 bases; bases with no gene match: 3. The V gene's germline CDR1 is KGHDR and CDR2 SFDVKD. This CDR3 contains 15 residues.

The CDR3 nucleotides read TGTGCTAGTGGTTTGGCCGCCGGGACTAGCGGGAGGTACAATGAGCAGTTCTTC. Protein sequence: CASGLAAGTSGRYNEQFF. The V gene is TRBV12-5, the J gene TRBJ2-1; 15 bases match TRBD2. In germline, CDR1 is LGHNT, CDR2 FRNRAP. V lost 1 base and J lost 4; bases outside the gene matches: 5. The CDR3 extends over 18 amino acids.

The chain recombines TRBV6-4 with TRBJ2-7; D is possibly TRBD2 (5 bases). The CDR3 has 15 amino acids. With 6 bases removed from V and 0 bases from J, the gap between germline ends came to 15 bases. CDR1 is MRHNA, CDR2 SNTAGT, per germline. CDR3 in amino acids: CASRVLGEGSYEQYF. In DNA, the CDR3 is TGTGCCAGCAGAGTACTGGGAGAGGGCTCCTACGAGCAGTACTTC.